Given below is one T cell receptor beta chain in context. Its antigen remains unknown. These data are taken from a study of cytomegalovirus exposure and HLA in healthy donors. Study conclusions and caveats: Overall, roughly 160 TCR beta chains were annotated as cytomegalovirus-associated. Analysis was performed later, and it showed HLA-associated TCR beta chains to be more clonally expanded than equally common others. Rare sequences made up most TCRs, while some public TCRs were found in many donors. Among the most significant clusters, several appeared linked to common viral pathogens in a later analysis.

13 Jbeta primers and 60 Vbeta primers were used for the PCR. Produced via immunoSEQ multiplex PCR; TCRdb's table is partial and in-frame only. The sample lists 150,000 to 200,000 clones, approximately 85% seen once, with more than 0.75% in the top ten. The CDR3 length is 13 residues. CDR1 is SEHNR and CDR2 is FQNEAQ in the germline V gene (reference sequence). V dropped 5 bases and J dropped 8; count of bases not matched to a gene: 8. This TCR was sampled from a girl aged 2 to 10 in good health and CMV-seropositive. V and J are TRBV7-9 and TRBJ1-2; 7 bases fit TRBD1. Source material: PBMCs. The CDR3 DNA follows: TGTGCCAGCAGCCCCATTACAGGGGCCGGCTACACCTTC. It yields the protein CASSPITGAGYTF.